The 15 T cell receptor beta chains below come from one sample, sequenced in a study of T cell responses to AZD1222 COVID-19 vaccine. The method was immunoSEQ multiplex PCR; TCRdb's version includes in-frame clones alone and lacks a portion of them. Among under 70,000 clones, less than 90% were seen once, and the ten largest hold 21%. The source material was peripheral blood, sampled on day 0 of AZD1222 vaccination. The receptors originated from an adult in good health.

This clone was observed many times. The rearrangement links TRBV18 to TRBJ2-7; no clear D gene. Deletions cut 3 bases from V and 5 bases from J, with 5 bases between. Looked up from germline, CDR1 is KGHSH and CDR2 is LQKENI. The CDR3 sequence is 11 residues long. The CDR3, as DNA: TGTGCCAGCTCACCTGCAGACGAGCAGTACTTC. This translates into CASSPADEQYF.

The CDR3 is CASSPTGASTDTQYF. The CDR3, as DNA: TGTGCCAGCAGCCCGACGGGCGCTAGCACAGATACGCAGTATTTT. This chain joins TRBV14 and TRBJ2-3; D call uncertain. The length of the CDR3 is 15 residues. Germline assignment: CDR1 SGHDN and CDR2 FVKESK. Trimming removed 4 bases from V and 0 bases from J, with 11 bases in between.

The chain recombines TRBV15 with TRBJ2-7; 7 bases are shared with TRBD1. This CDR3 spans 14 amino acids. Germline V gene sequence: CDR1 LNHNV, CDR2 YYDKDF (reference sequence). V was clipped by 0 bases and J by 2 bases; unmatched bases: 1. The CDR3 spells CATSREGGPYEQYF. The CDR3 DNA reads TGTGCCACCAGCAGAGAAGGGGGCCCCTACGAGCAGTACTTC. Supplemented by reference TRBV15 and TRBJ2-7, the full variable domain reads DAMVIQNPRYQVTQFGKPVTLSCSQTLNHNVMYWYQQKSSQAPKLLFHYYDKDFNNEADTPDNFQSRRPNTSFCFLDIRSPGLGDTAMYLCATSREGGPYEQYFGPGTRLTVT.

In the case of this clone: Additional DNA sequences in this sample encode the identical CDR3. The V call is TRBV7-8, the J call TRBJ1-6; 7 positions agree with TRBD1. The CDR3 has 17 residues. V gave up 5 bases and J gave up 0 bases; unmatched junction bases: 7. Germline CDR1 reads SGHVS; CDR2 reads FQNEAQ. The CDR3 spells CASSPRTGGSYNSPLHF. CDR3 nucleotides: TGTGCCAGCAGCCCGAGGACAGGCGGCTCCTATAATTCACCCCTCCACTTT.

J is TRBJ1-2 and V is TRBV7-2, with TRBD1 matching over 9 bases. Germline trimming cut 3 bases from V and 7 bases from J; bases unmatched to any gene: 3. The CDR3 runs 13 residues. The germline V gene has CDR1 SGHTA and CDR2 FQGNSA. The CDR3 protein is CASSFYRGRGYTF. CDR3 in DNA: TGTGCCAGCAGCTTCTACAGGGGGCGTGGCTACACCTTC.

The V call is TRBV12-3 or TRBV12-4, the J call TRBJ2-1; D gene uncertain. The CDR3 has 12 amino acids. Trimming took 7 bases from V and 6 from J, leaving 10 bases between them. Written as DNA, the CDR3 is TGTGCCAGCACCAACAAGGGCAATGAGCAGTTCTTC. Its protein product is CASTNKGNEQFF.

The genes are TRBV5-6 and TRBJ1-1, with a possible D match to TRBD1 (5 bases). Germline V CDR1 and CDR2: SGHDT, YYEEEE. The CDR3 spans 12 residues. V lost 4 bases and J 13 bases, leaving 17 bases between the germline ends. CDR3 nucleotide sequence: TGTGCCAGCAGCCTCGTGCGGGGGGTCGATTTCTTT. Translating it yields CASSLVRGVDFF.

The rearrangement uses TRBV9 and TRBJ1-3, with D perhaps matching TRBD1 (5 bases). CDR1 and CDR2 (germline): SGDLS, YYNGEE. V shed 2 bases and J shed 0 bases, with 9 bases lying between them. This CDR3 region has 15 residues. Written as DNA, the CDR3 is TGTGCCAGCAGCGTCGGGACGGACTCTGGAAACACCATATATTTT. It is translated as CASSVGTDSGNTIYF.

The genes are TRBV29-1 and TRBJ2-1, with D perhaps matching TRBD2 (5 bases). Germline values: CDR1 SQVTM, CDR2 ANQGSEA. The CDR3 runs to 13 residues. V lost 7 bases to trimming and J lost 5 bases, with 15 bases between them. The CDR3 sequence: CSARKRQDNEQFF. The CDR3 bases are TGCAGCGCCCGGAAGCGGCAAGACAATGAGCAGTTCTTC.

The chain is built from TRBV19 and TRBJ1-2; D gene uncertain. V lost 6 bases, J lost 3 bases, and 17 bases lay in between. In germline, CDR1 is LNHDA, CDR2 SQIVND (reference sequence). The CDR3 is 15 residues long. The CDR3 bases are TGTGCCAGTAGCGAGATGGGCTCCTGGGACTATGGCTACACCTTC. Its protein is CASSEMGSWDYGYTF.

V gene TRBV21-1 combines with J gene TRBJ1-1. TRBV21-1 is an annotated pseudogene. This CDR3 has 14 amino acids. DNA for the CDR3: TGTGCCAGCAGCGCCTTTGGAATGAACACTGAAGCTTTCTTT. Its translation: CASSAFGMNTEAFF.

The rearrangement links TRBV11-2 to TRBJ1-6; D is unresolved. The CDR3 spans 15 residues. Trimming pared 6 bases from V and 0 bases from J, leaving 9 bases between. Germline V gene lookup returns CDR1 SGHAT and CDR2 FQNNGV. The CDR3 nucleotides are TGTGCCAGCAGGGTCCCTAGCTCCTATAATTCACCCCTCCACTTT. Its translation: CASRVPSSYNSPLHF.

The rearrangement joins TRBV2 to TRBJ1-6; D not resolved. This CDR3 comprises 13 residues. The V gene's germline CDR1 is SNHLY and CDR2 FYNNEI. The V and J ends lost 7 bases and 4 bases respectively, with 8 bases between them. CDR3 nucleotides: TGTGCCAGCATCGGGGTTTATAATTCACCCCTCCACTTT. Encoded protein: CASIGVYNSPLHF.

The chain recombines TRBV28 with TRBJ2-7; D is unresolved. V was pared by 4 bases and J by 2 bases, with 9 bases between. This CDR3 comprises 13 residues. Germline CDR1 and CDR2: MDHEN and SYDVKM. The CDR3 DNA is TGTGCCAGCAGTTCGGGTGACCCCTACGAGCAGTACTTC. Its translation is CASSSGDPYEQYF.

V and J are TRBV27 and TRBJ2-5; TRBD1 agrees at 9 bases. CDR1 MNHEY and CDR2 SMNVEV come from the germline V gene (reference sequence). The CDR3 extends over 14 amino acids. V shed 5 bases, J shed 7 bases, and the junction held 8 bases outside the gene matches. DNA of the CDR3: TGTGCCAGCAGTCCTTCTATGACAGGGGGGACCCAGTACTTC. Translated: CASSPSMTGGTQYF.